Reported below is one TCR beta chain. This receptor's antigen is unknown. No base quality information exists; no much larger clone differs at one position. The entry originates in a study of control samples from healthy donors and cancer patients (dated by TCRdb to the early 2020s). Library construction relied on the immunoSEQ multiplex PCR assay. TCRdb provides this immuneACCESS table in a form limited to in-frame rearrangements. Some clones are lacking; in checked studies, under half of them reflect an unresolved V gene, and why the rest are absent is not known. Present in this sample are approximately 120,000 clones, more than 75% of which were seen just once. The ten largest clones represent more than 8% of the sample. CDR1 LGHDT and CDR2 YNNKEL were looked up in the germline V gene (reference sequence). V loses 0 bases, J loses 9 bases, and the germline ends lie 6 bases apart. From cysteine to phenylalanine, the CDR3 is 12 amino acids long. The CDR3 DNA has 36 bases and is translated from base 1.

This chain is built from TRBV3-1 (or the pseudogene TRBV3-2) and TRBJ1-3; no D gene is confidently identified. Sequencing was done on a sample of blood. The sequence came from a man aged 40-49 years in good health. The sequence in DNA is TGTGCCAGCAGCCAAGAAGGCAGCACCATATATTTT. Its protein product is CASSQEGSTIYF.